This TCR beta chain comes out of a study of OX40 agonist ivuxolimab in advanced cancers. On the study more broadly: Averaging approximately 60 years in age, with a range of about 20 to 90, the cohort was approximately 87% male.

TCRdb's copy holds only in-frame clones and misses some; the assay was immunoSEQ multiplex PCR. The table lists fewer than 25,000 clones, approximately 85% of them singletons. Findings and limits, study-wide: In a subset of nonresponders, normalized T-cell clonal expansion was also low. What antigens the expanded peripheral T cells recognized was never established.

Comments on this clone: Its target is unknown.

Specimen: CD4+ or CD8+ T cells sorted from blood, collected in a trial of the OX40 agonist ivuxolimab. This receptor was obtained from an adult with an advanced solid tumor such as melanoma, head and neck, liver or kidney cancer.

CDR3 region: CASSQIRGVQETQYF. The CDR3 coding sequence is TGTGCCAGCAGCCAGATTCGGGGGGTCCAAGAGACCCAGTACTTC. The chain recombines TRBV7-6 with TRBJ2-5, with 7 nucleotides matching TRBD2. The junction had 7 bases not matched to a gene; V was cut back by 5 bases and J by 1 base. The germline V gene encodes CDR1 SGHVS and CDR2 FNYEAQ. This CDR3 has 15 residues.